The following is a TCR beta chain sequence with its context. Its specificity is not known. This sample was taken from a study of cytomegalovirus exposure and HLA in healthy donors. Study information: Per a later analysis, the roughly 700 first-cohort and 95 to 150 validation repertoires shared one platform.

Study-level results: Confirmation was obtained in vitro that a few CMV-associated chains are specific for CMV antigens.

Germline V gene data show CDR1 as KGHSH and CDR2 as LQKENI. V lost 3 bases to trimming and J lost 3 bases, with 6 bases between them. The CDR3 has 13 residues. The method was immunoSEQ multiplex PCR; TCRdb's version includes in-frame clones alone and lacks a portion of them. The sample yields roughly 310,000 clones, 88% seen once. V usage is TRBV18 and J usage is TRBJ1-5; D gene ambiguous. The source of this sequence is a man aged 25 to 40 in good health and CMV-seronegative. The sequenced material came from PBMCs. CDR3 in DNA: TGTGCCAGCTCACCTTCCCACAATCAGCCCCAGCATTTT. It yields the protein CASSPSHNQPQHF.